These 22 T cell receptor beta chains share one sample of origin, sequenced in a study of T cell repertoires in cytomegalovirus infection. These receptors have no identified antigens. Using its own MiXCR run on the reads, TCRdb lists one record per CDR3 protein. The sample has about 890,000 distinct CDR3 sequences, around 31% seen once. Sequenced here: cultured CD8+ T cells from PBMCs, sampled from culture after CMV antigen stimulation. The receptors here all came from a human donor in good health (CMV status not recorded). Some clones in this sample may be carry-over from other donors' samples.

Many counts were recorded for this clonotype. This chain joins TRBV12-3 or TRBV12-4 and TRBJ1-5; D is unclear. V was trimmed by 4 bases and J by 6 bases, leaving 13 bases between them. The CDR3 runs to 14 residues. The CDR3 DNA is TGTGCCAGCAGTTCGCCGGGGTCCCTTCAGCCCCAGCATTTT. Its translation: CASSSPGSLQPQHF.

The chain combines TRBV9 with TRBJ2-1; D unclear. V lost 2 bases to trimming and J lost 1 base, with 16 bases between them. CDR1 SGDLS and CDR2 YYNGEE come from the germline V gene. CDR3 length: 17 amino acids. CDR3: CASSVTTRPASYNEQFF. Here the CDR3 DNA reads TGTGCCAGCAGCGTGACAACTCGACCGGCTTCCTACAATGAGCAGTTCTTC.

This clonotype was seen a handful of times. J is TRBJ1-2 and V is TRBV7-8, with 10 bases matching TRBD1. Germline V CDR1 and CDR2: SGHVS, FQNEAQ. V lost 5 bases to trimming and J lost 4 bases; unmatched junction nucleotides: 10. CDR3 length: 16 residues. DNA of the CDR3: TGTGCCAGCAGCCCCCCCCGACAGGGGGCACTCTATGGCTACACCTTC. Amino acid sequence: CASSPPRQGALYGYTF.

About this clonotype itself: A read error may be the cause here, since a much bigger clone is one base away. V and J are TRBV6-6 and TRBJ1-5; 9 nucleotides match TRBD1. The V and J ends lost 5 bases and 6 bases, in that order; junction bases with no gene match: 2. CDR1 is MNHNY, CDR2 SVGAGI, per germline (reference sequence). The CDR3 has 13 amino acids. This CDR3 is CASSPDRGQPQHF. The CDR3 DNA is TGTGCCAGCAGTCCGGACAGGGGTCAGCCCCAGCATTTT.

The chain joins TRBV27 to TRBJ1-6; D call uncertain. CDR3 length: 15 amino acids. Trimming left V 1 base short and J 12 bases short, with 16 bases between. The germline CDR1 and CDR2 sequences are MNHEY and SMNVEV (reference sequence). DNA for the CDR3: TGTGCCAGCAGTTTATGGGTACCGATATCGGAACCCCTCCACTTT. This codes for CASSLWVPISEPLHF.

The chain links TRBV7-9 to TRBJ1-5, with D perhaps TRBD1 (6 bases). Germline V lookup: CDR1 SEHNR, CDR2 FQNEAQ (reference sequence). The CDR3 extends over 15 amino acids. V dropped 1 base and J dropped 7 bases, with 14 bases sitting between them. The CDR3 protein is CASSLEGGGRQPQHF. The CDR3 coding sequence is TGTGCCAGCAGCTTAGAGGGCGGGGGCCGACAGCCCCAGCATTTT.

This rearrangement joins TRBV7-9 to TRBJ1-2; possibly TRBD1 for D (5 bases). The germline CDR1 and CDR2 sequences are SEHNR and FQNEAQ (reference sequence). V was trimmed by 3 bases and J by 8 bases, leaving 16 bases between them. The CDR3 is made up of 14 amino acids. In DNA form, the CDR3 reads TGTGCCAGCAGCTTGAATCCCGGAGGGGCCGGCTACACCTTC. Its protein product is CASSLNPGGAGYTF.

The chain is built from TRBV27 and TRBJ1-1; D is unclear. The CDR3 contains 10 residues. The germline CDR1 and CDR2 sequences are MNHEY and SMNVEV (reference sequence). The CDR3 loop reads CVSGFAEAFF. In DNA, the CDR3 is TGTGTTTCCGGGTTTGCAGAAGCTTTCTTT.

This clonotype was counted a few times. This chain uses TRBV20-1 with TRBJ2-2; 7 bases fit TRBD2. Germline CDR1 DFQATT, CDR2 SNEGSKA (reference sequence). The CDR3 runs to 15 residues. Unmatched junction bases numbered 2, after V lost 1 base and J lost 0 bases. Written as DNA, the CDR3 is TGCAGTGCTAGAGCGGGGGGTGCGAACACCGGGGAGCTGTTTTTT. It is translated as CSARAGGANTGELFF.

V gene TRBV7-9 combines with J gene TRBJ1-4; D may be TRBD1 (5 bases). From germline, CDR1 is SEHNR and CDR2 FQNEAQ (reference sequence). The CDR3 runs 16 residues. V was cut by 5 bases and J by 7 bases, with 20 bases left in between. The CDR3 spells CASSPHRGDVGEKLFF. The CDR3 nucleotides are TGTGCCAGCAGCCCCCACCGGGGGGATGTAGGTGAAAAACTGTTTTTT.

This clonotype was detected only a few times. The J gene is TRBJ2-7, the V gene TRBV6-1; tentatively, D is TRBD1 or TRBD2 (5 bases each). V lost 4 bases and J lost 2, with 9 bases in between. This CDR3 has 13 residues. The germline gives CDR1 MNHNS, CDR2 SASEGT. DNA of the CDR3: TGTGCCAGCAGTGCCGGGACGGCCTACGAGCAGTACGTC. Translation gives CASSAGTAYEQYV.

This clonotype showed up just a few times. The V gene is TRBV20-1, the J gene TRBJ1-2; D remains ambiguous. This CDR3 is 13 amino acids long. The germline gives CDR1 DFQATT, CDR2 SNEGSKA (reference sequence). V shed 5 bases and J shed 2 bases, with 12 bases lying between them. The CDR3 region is CSAPPGPNYGYTF. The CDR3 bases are TGCAGTGCTCCCCCGGGTCCAAACTATGGCTACACCTTC.

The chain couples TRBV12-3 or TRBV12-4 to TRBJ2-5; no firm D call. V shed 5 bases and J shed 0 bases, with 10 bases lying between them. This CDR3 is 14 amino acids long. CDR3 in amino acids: CASSIRINQETQYF. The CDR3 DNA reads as TGTGCCAGCAGTATCAGGATAAACCAAGAGACCCAGTACTTC.

The CDR3 region has the DNA TGTGCCAGCAGCTTAGTCGAACGCGGCACTGAAGCTTTCTTT. Translating gives CASSLVERGTEAFF. The rearrangement joins TRBV7-9 to TRBJ1-1; D not resolved. Germline loops: CDR1 SEHNR, CDR2 FQNEAQ (reference sequence). The CDR3 sequence is 14 residues long. V lost 1 base to trimming and J lost 4 bases, with 10 bases between them.

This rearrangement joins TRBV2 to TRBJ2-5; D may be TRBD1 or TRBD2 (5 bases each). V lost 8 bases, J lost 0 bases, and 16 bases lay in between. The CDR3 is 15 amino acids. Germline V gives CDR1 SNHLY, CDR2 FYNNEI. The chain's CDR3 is CASLSGRRYQETQYF. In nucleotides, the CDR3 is TGTGCCAGCTTATCGGGACGGAGATACCAAGAGACCCAGTACTTC. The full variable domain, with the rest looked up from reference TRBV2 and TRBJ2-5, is EPEVTQTPSHQVTQMGQEVILRCVPISNHLYFYWYRQILGQKVEFLVSFYNNEISEKSEIFDDQFSVERPDGSNFTLKIRSTKLEDSAMYFCASLSGRRYQETQYFGPGTRLLVL.

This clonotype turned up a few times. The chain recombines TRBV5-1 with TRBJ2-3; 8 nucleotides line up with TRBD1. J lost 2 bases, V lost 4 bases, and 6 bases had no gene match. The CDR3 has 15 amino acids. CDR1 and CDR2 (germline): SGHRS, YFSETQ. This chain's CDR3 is CASSAGTGFTDTQYF. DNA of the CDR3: TGCGCCAGCAGCGCCGGGACAGGCTTCACAGATACGCAGTATTTT.

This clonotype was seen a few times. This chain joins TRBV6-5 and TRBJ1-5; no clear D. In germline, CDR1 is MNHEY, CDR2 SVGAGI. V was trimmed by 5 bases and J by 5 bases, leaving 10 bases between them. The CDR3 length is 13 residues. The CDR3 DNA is TGTGCCAGCAGTCAAGAGATATATCAGCCCCAGCATTTT. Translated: CASSQEIYQPQHF.

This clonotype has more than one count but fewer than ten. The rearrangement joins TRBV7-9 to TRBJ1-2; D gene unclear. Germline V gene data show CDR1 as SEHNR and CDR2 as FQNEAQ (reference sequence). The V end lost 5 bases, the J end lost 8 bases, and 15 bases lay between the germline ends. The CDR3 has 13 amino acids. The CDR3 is CASSSGSPEGYTF. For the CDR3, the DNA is TGTGCCAGCAGCAGCGGAAGCCCTGAAGGCTACACCTTC.

In DNA form, the CDR3 reads TGTGCCACCAGCAGAGATTCGCGCAGGGGGGGAGAGACCCAGTACTTC. Protein product: CATSRDSRRGGETQYF. The rearrangement joins TRBV15 to TRBJ2-5; tentatively, D is TRBD1 or TRBD2 (7 bases each). The CDR3 has 16 amino acids. The germline V and J ends were trimmed by 0 bases and 4 bases, with 15 bases remaining between them. Germline lookup yields CDR1 LNHNV and CDR2 YYDKDF (reference sequence).

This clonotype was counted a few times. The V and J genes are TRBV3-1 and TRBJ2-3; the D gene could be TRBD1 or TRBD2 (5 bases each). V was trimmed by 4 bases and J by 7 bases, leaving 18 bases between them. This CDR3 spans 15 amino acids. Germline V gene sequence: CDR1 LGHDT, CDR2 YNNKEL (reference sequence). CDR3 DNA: TGTGCCAGCAGCCTCAGTCGGGACCCGTTAAATACGCAGTATTTT. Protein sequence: CASSLSRDPLNTQYF.

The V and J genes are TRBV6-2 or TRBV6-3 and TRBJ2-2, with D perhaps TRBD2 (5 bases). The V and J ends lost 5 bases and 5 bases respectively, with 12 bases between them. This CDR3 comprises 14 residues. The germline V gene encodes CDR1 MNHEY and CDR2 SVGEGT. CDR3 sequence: CASSLLPGTGELFF. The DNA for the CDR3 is TGTGCCAGCAGTCTTCTCCCGGGGACCGGGGAGCTGTTTTTT.

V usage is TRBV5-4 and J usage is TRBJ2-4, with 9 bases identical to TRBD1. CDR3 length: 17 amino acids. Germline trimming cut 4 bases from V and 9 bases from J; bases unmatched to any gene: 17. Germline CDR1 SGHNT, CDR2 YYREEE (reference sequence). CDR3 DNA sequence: TGTGCCAGCAGCACCTCAACAGGGGGCGCGGGTCAGGCCATTCAGTACTTC. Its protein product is CASSTSTGGAGQAIQYF.